The sequence of this T cell receptor (beta chain) was determined in a study of T cells after yellow fever vaccination. This clonotype came up a few times. Conversion of TCR transcripts into cDNA relied on 5'RACE template switching, which added a universal primer site and UMIs. Each CDR3 protein is one row after TCRdb ran MiXCR on the 5' RACE reads. This sample carries 250,000 to 300,000 distinct CDR3 sequences, around 5.3% of them seen once, and the ten largest clones take roughly 3%. The sequenced sample was CD4+ T cells sorted from PBMCs, obtained on the day of the yellow fever booster vaccination. The sequence derives from a man younger than 35 who received the YFV17D yellow fever vaccine.

CDR3 nucleotide sequence: TGTGCCAGCAGTTTAACAGGGTCGGTCGCTGAAAAACTGTTTTTT. Protein sequence: CASSLTGSVAEKLFF. The chain joins TRBV28 to TRBJ1-4, with a possible D match to TRBD1 (6 bases). From germline, CDR1 is MDHEN and CDR2 SYDVKM. Trimming took off 2 bases at V and 7 bases at J, with 14 bases between the two ends. This CDR3 is 15 amino acids long.